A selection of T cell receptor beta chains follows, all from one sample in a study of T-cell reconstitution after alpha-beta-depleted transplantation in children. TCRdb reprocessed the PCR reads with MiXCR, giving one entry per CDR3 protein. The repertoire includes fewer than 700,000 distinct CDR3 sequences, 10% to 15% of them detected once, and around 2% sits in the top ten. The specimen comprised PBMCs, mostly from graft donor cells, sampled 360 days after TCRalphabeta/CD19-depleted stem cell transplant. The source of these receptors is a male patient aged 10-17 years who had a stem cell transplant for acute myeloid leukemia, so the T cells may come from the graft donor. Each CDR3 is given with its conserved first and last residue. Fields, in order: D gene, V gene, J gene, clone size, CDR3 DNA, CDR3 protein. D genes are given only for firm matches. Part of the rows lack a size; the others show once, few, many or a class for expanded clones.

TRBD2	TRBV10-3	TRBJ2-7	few	TGTGCCATCAGTGAAATCCTCGGACTAGCGGGGTCCTACGAGCAGTACTTC	CAISEILGLAGSYEQYF
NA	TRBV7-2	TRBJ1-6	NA	TGTGCCAGCGGCCCATGGGGGGGAACGAATTCACCCCTCCACTTT	CASGPWGGTNSPLHF
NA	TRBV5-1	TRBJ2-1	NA	TGCGCCAGCAGCTCAACGCGGGCGGACAATGAGCAGTTCTTC	CASSSTRADNEQFF
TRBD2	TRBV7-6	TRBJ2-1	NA	TGTGCCAGCAGAGGACTAGCGGGCAGCTCCTACAATGAGCAGTTCTTC	CASRGLAGSSYNEQFF
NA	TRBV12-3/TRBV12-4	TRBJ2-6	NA	TGTGCCAGCACTGGGGGGAGGGGGCCTGGGGCCAACGTCCTGACTTTC	CASTGGRGPGANVLTF
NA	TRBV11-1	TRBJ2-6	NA	TGTGCCAGCAGCTTAAGGGGGGCCCTCGGGGCCAACGTCCTGACTTTC	CASSLRGALGANVLTF
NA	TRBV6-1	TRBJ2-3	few	TGTGCCAGCAGTGAAGCTGTAGTCTCTACGCAGTATTTT	CASSEAVVSTQYF
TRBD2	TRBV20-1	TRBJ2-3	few	TGCAGTGCTAGAGATGGGGCGGGAGCGGGAGCACCAGATACGCAGTATTTT	CSARDGAGAGAPDTQYF
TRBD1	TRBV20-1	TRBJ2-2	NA	TGCAGTGCTAGCGACAGGGGGACCGGGGAGCTGTTTTTT	CSASDRGTGELFF
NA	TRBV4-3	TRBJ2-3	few	TGCGCCAGCAGCCAAGAGGGTACCCAAGGAGATACGCAGTATTTT	CASSQEGTQGDTQYF
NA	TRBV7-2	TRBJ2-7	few	TGTGCCAGCACAGGGGAATCCTTCTACGAGCAGTACTTC	CASTGESFYEQYF
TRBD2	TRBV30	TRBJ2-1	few	TGTGCCTGGAAATCGACTAGCGGGAGCCGTGAGCAGTTCTTC	CAWKSTSGSREQFF
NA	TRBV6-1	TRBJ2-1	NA	TGTGCCAGCAGTGAAAGGCTAGCCGGCAATGAGCAGTTCTTC	CASSERLAGNEQFF
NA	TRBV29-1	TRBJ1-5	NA	TGCAGCGTTCAGGGAGACAGCAATCAGCCCCAGCATTTT	CSVQGDSNQPQHF
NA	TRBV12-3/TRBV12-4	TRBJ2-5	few	TGTGCCAGCAGTCGGGCCTATAAGACCCAGTACTTC	CASSRAYKTQYF
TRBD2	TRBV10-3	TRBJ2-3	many	TGTGCCATCCTTCGGGAGGCAGATACGCAGTATTTT	CAILREADTQYF
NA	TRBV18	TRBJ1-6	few	TGTGCCAGCTCACCACTGCAGGGCTCTAATTCACCCCTCCACTTT	CASSPLQGSNSPLHF
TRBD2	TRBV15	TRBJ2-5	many	TGTGCCACCAGGACTAGCGGGAGTTCGGTTGAGACCCAGTACTTC	CATRTSGSSVETQYF
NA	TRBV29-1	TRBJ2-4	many	TGCAGCTACCTTGGCAGTTCCAAAAACATTCAGTACTTC	CSYLGSSKNIQYF
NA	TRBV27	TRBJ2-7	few	TGTGCCAGCTCCCTCGGGGCAGGGTGGGTCAGCGAGCAGTACTTC	CASSLGAGWVSEQYF
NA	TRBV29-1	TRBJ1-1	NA	TGCAGCCCGAAGTGGAGGGGGAGGGCTTTCTTT	CSPKWRGRAFF
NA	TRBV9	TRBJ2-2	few	TGTGCCAGCAGCGTAGATCTTAGAACCAACCCGAACACCGGGGAGCTGTTTTTT	CASSVDLRTNPNTGELFF
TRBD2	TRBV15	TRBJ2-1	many	TGTGCCACCAGCATGCCGATCCCCCTACTAGCGGGGTCCTACAATGAGCAGTTCTTC	CATSMPIPLLAGSYNEQFF
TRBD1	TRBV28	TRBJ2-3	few	TGTGCCAGCAGTTGGGGACAGCCAGATACGCAGTATTTT	CASSWGQPDTQYF
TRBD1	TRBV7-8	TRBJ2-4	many	TGTGCCAGCAGCTTTCGACAGGGGTTCGCCAAAAACATTCAGTACTTC	CASSFRQGFAKNIQYF
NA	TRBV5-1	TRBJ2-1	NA	TGCGCCAGCAGCTCACACCTTAATGAGCAGTTCTTC	CASSSHLNEQFF
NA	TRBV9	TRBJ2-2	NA	TGTGCCAGCAAGGAGGCGAACACCGGGGAGCTGTTTTTT	CASKEANTGELFF
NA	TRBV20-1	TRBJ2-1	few	TGCAGTGCTAGAGATATCCCTACCTCCTCCTACAATGAGCAGTTCTTC	CSARDIPTSSYNEQFF
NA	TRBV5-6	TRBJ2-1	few	TGTGCCAGCAGCCGGAAGCAATCAAATGAGCAGTTCTTC	CASSRKQSNEQFF
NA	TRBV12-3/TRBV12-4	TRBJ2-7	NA	TGTGCCAGCAGCCTTAGCGGCCACGGGGAGTACTTC	CASSLSGHGEYF
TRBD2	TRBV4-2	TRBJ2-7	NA	TGTGCCAGCAGCCAAGATGCACTAGCGGGAGCCCAAGCGGAGCAGTACTTC	CASSQDALAGAQAEQYF
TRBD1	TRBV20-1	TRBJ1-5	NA	TGCAGTGTCCTGCCAGGGACAGGGGCCAATAGCAATCAGCCCCAGCATTTT	CSVLPGTGANSNQPQHF
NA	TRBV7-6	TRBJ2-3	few	TGTGCCAGCAGCCCCCACTTGGGGGTAATAGATACGCAGTATTTT	CASSPHLGVIDTQYF
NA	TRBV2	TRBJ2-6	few	TGTGCCAGCAGTGTAGTGGCCAGCCGAACTCCCTCTGGGGCCAACGTCCTGACTTTC	CASSVVASRTPSGANVLTF
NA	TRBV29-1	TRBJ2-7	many	TGCAGCGTTGAGAGTTTGGGTTACGAGCAGTACTTC	CSVESLGYEQYF
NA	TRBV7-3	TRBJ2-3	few	TGTGCCAGCAGCTTAATCCCTAAAATTAACCCTAGCACAGATACGCAGTATTTT	CASSLIPKINPSTDTQYF
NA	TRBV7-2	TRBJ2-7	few	TGTGCCAGCAGCCGACCCGGGACTCGCTACGAGCAGTACTTC	CASSRPGTRYEQYF
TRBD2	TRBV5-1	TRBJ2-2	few	TGCGCCAGCAGCGCACCGCGACTAGCGGGGAACACCGGGGAGCTGTTTTTT	CASSAPRLAGNTGELFF
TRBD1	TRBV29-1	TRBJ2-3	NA	TGCAGCGTTGGGGTACAGGGGGACCGACTAGTACCAATCACAGATACGCAGTATTTT	CSVGVQGDRLVPITDTQYF
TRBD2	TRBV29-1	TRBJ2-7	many	TGCAGCGTGATAGCGGGAGATTACGAGCAGTACTTC	CSVIAGDYEQYF
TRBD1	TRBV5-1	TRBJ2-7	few	TGCGCCAGCAGCTCGACAGGGGAAGCCTACGAGCAGTACTTC	CASSSTGEAYEQYF
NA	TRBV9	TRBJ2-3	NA	TGTGCCAGCAGCGTTACCTCCCAAGCGAGTAGCACAGATACGCAGTATTTT	CASSVTSQASSTDTQYF
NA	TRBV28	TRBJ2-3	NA	TGTGCCAGCAGCCTACGGACAAGTCCGCAGTATTTT	CASSLRTSPQYF
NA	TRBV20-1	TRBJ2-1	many	TGCAGTGCTAGAGAGGCAACGGGGAGCTCCTACAATGAGCAGTTCTTC	CSAREATGSSYNEQFF
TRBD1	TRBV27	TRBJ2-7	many	TGTGCCAGCAGCGCGGACAGGGGGATCTACGAGCAGTACTTC	CASSADRGIYEQYF
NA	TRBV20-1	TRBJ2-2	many	TGCAGTGCTAGAGGGCAGGGAAACACCGGGGAGCTGTTTTTT	CSARGQGNTGELFF
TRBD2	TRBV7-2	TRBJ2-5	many	TGTGCCAGCAGTGAAACTAGCGGGAGAGAGACCCAGTACTTC	CASSETSGRETQYF
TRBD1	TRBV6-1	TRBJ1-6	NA	TGTGCCAGCAGCCCTTACCAGGGGGCCGGTTCACCCCTCCACTTT	CASSPYQGAGSPLHF
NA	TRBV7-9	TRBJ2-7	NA	TGTGCCAGCAGCTTAGCCGTGGGGATTACCTACGAGCAGTACTTC	CASSLAVGITYEQYF
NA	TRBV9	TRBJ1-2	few	TGTGCCAGCAGCGTAGCCTCAGATAACTATGGCTACACCTTC	CASSVASDNYGYTF
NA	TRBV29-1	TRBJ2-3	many	TGCAGCGTTGGTACAGAACAGCAGTATTTT	CSVGTEQQYF
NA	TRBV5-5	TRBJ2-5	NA	TGTGCCAGCAGCTTGATGACAGTCCAAGAGACCCAGTACTTC	CASSLMTVQETQYF
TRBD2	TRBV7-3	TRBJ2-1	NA	TGTGCCAGCAGCCGTCTAGCGGGAGGGCCGAACGTCCCATTTTACAATGAGCAGTTCTTC	CASSRLAGGPNVPFYNEQFF
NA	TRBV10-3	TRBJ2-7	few	TGTGCCTCCGATCGGTCGGACGGGAGCGAGCAGTACTTC	CASDRSDGSEQYF
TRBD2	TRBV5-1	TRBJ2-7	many	TGCGCCAGCAGCTTCCTAGCGGGAGAAGTCTACGAGCAGTACTTC	CASSFLAGEVYEQYF
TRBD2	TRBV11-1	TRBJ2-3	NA	TGTGCCAGCAGAACGGGACTAGCGGCCGCACATACGCAGTATTTT	CASRTGLAAAHTQYF
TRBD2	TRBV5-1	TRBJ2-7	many	TGCGCCAGCAGCTTGAAGCTAGCGGGAGGACTCTCCTACGAGCAGTACTTC	CASSLKLAGGLSYEQYF